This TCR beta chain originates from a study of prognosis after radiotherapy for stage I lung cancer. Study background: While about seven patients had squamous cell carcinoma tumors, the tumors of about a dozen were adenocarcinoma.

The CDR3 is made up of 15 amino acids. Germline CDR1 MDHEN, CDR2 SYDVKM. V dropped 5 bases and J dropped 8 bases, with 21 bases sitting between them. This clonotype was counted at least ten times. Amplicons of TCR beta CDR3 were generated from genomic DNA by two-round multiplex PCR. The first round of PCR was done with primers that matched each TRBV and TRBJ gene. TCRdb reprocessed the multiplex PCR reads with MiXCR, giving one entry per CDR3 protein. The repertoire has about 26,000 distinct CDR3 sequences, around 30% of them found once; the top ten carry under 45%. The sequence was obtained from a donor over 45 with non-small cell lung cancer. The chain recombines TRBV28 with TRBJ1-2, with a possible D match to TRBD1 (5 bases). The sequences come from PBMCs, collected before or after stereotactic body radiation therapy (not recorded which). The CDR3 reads CASSPHRQRPGGYTF. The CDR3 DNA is TGTGCCAGCAGTCCACACCGACAGCGGCCGGGCGGCTACACCTTC.